These 16 T cell receptor beta chains came from one sample sequenced in a study of shared clonotypes between healthy human individuals. The repertoire was sequenced with immunoSEQ multiplex PCR; TCRdb's copy has only in-frame clones and lacks some. The sample records roughly 2.2 million clones, 85% to 95% being singletons. The specimen sequenced was naive CD4+ T cells from PBMCs. Regarding subset: CD45RA+ positively selected. Receptors were obtained from a young man in good health. Some clones in this sample may be carry-over from other donors' samples.

CDR3 residues: CASSFAQPSSYNEQFF. Written as DNA, the CDR3 is TGTGCCAGCAGTTTCGCCCAGCCTAGCTCCTACAATGAGCAGTTCTTC. The chain carries TRBV28 and TRBJ2-1; no clear D. Looked up from germline, CDR1 is MDHEN and CDR2 is SYDVKM. V shed 3 bases and J shed 0 bases, with 12 bases lying between them. The CDR3 extends over 16 amino acids.

A remark on this clone: This sample also contains other DNA sequences that code for the same CDR3. The chain combines TRBV5-1 with TRBJ2-2, with 7 nucleotides matching TRBD1. This CDR3 is built from 15 residues. Per the germline V gene, CDR1 is SGHRS and CDR2 is YFSETQ. V trimming: 2 bases; J trimming: 4 bases; junction bases outside the gene matches: 5. The CDR3, as DNA: TGCGCCAGCAGCTTAGTACAGGGGACCACCGGGGAGCTGTTTTTT. Translating gives CASSLVQGTTGELFF.

This chain links TRBV6-5 with TRBJ2-7, with D unclear. Per the germline V gene, CDR1 is MNHEY and CDR2 is SVGAGI. The CDR3 loop spans 16 amino acids. V was shortened by 0 bases and J by 5 bases, with 17 bases between the two germline ends. The CDR3 DNA is TGTGCCAGCAGTTACTCCGTCTCCAAGACCCGCCACGAGCAGTACTTC. This gives the protein CASSYSVSKTRHEQYF.

The CDR3 sequence is CASSFGPPTYTF. The CDR3, as DNA: TGTGCCAGCAGCTTCGGGCCCCCGACCTACACCTTC. The rearrangement links TRBV7-2 to TRBJ1-2; D gene unclear. This CDR3 is 12 amino acids long. Trimming pared 3 bases from V and 10 bases from J, leaving 12 bases between. Germline V CDR1 and CDR2: SGHTA, FQGNSA.

Concerning this clone: In the same sample, other DNA sequences code for this CDR3. This rearrangement joins TRBV5-1 to TRBJ2-3, with a tentative D call TRBD2 (6 bases). Germline-derived CDR1 and CDR2 are SGHRS and YFSETQ. V shed 4 bases and J shed 1 base, with 13 bases lying between them. The CDR3 spans 15 residues. The CDR3 DNA reads as TGCGCCAGCAGCCTCAACCCTAGCGGCACAGATACGCAGTATTTT. Its protein product is CASSLNPSGTDTQYF.

The genes are TRBV2 and TRBJ2-5; possible D gene TRBD2, 6 bases. The CDR3 loop spans 13 amino acids. Trimming cost V 8 bases and J 5 bases, with 15 bases left between them. Germline loops: CDR1 SNHLY, CDR2 FYNNEI. Here the CDR3 DNA reads TGTGCCAGCGGCCGGGGGAGGAGGGAGACCCAGTACTTC. It codes for CASGRGRRETQYF.

This clone was seen just once. This chain connects TRBV7-9 to TRBJ2-5, with D unresolved. Germline V gives CDR1 SEHNR, CDR2 FQNEAQ (reference sequence). Trimming removed 2 bases from V and 1 base from J, with 17 bases in between. CDR3 size: 17 residues. The CDR3 DNA follows: TGTGCCAGCAGCTTACTCTCGGGTATACCCTCCCAAGAGACCCAGTACTTC. This codes for CASSLLSGIPSQETQYF.

CDR3 loop: CASSLAGALRVFGYTF. As DNA, the CDR3 is TGTGCCAGCAGCTTAGCGGGGGCGCTTAGGGTATTTGGCTACACCTTC. J is TRBJ1-2 and V is TRBV11-2; D is possibly TRBD1 (6 bases). This CDR3 comprises 16 residues. Germline V gives CDR1 SGHAT, CDR2 FQNNGV. V lost 1 base to trimming and J lost 7 bases, with 19 bases between them.

The chain employs TRBV19 and TRBJ1-1, with 7 bases identical to TRBD1. The germline CDR1 and CDR2 sequences are LNHDA and SQIVND (reference sequence). The trim removed 7 bases at V and 2 bases at J, leaving 13 bases unmatched. The CDR3 is 16 residues long. The CDR3 sequence: CASTETGIMDNTEAFF. The CDR3 bases are TGTGCCAGTACCGAGACAGGGATTATGGACAACACTGAAGCTTTCTTT.

The rearrangement joins TRBV29-1 to TRBJ2-1, with D uncertain. This CDR3 region has 9 residues. Germline assignment: CDR1 SQVTM and CDR2 ANQGSEA. The V gene lost 4 bases and the J gene lost 12 bases, with 7 bases spanning the gap. The CDR3 here is CSVGMRQFF. In nucleotides, the CDR3 is TGCAGCGTTGGGATGCGGCAGTTCTTC.

On this clone: The identical CDR3 is also encoded by other nucleotide sequences in the sample. V is TRBV5-1 and J is TRBJ2-2; D gene unclear. Per germline, CDR1 SGHRS and CDR2 YFSETQ. The CDR3 consists of 14 residues. Trimming left V 0 bases short and J 2 bases short, with 5 bases between. The CDR3, as DNA: TGCGCCAGCAGCTTGGCCTTCAACACCGGGGAGCTGTTTTTT. Amino acid sequence: CASSLAFNTGELFF.

The rearrangement links TRBV28 to TRBJ1-1; D ambiguous. Trimming took 6 bases from V and 1 from J, leaving 12 bases between them. CDR3 length: 14 amino acids. Germline CDR1 and CDR2: MDHEN and SYDVKM. The CDR3 DNA sequence: TGTGCCAGCAGGCGCCAGGATACGAACACTGAAGCTTTCTTT. Translation gives CASRRQDTNTEAFF.

This clone has a handful of counts. The chain has TRBV5-1 and TRBJ2-2, with D perhaps given as TRBD1 or TRBD2 (5 bases each). This CDR3 has 16 residues. The V gene's germline CDR1 is SGHRS and CDR2 YFSETQ. The V end was cut by 0 bases, the J end by 0 bases, with 9 bases between. The CDR3 loop is CASSLAGTTNTGELFF. CDR3 nucleotide sequence: TGCGCCAGCAGCTTGGCTGGGACCACGAACACCGGGGAGCTGTTTTTT.

The gene calls are TRBV5-8 and TRBJ1-1, with D perhaps matching TRBD1 (6 bases). The CDR3 has 15 amino acids. V was pared by 2 bases and J by 4 bases, with 15 bases between. In germline, CDR1 is SGHTS, CDR2 YDEGEE. CDR3 protein: CASSFSGRGSTEAFF. CDR3 DNA: TGTGCCAGCAGCTTTTCCGGCAGGGGAAGCACTGAAGCTTTCTTT.

This chain links TRBV6-1 with TRBJ2-1; the D is unclear. CDR1 is MNHNS, CDR2 SASEGT, per germline. V was trimmed by 5 bases and J by 7 bases, leaving 12 bases between them. This CDR3 is built from 13 residues. The CDR3 DNA sequence: TGTGCCAGCAGTCTGGGCCTTGGGAATGAGCAGTTCTTC. Its protein is CASSLGLGNEQFF.

The rearrangement links TRBV9 to TRBJ2-1; the D call may be TRBD1 or TRBD2 (6 bases each). The CDR3 contains 15 residues. The V and J ends lost 3 bases and 3 bases respectively, with 13 bases between them. In germline, CDR1 is SGDLS, CDR2 YYNGEE. CDR3 nucleotide sequence: TGTGCCAGCAGCGCCGAGGGGGGAGTCTACAATGAGCAGTTCTTC. It translates to CASSAEGGVYNEQFF.